What follows are 16 T cell receptor beta chains derived from one specimen sequenced in a study of blood T cell repertoires in COVID-19. Libraries were prepared by immunoSEQ multiplex PCR; TCRdb keeps only in-frame clonotypes and omits some of them. The sample includes hundreds of thousands of clones, around four fifths of them seen just once. Sequencing was done on a sample of peripheral blood. These receptors originate from a woman in her forties with active or convalescent COVID-19.

The chain joins TRBV30 to TRBJ1-2; D may be TRBD1 (6 bases). V was pared by 0 bases and J by 8 bases, with 13 bases between. CDR3 length: 13 amino acids. The V gene's germline CDR1 is GTSNPN and CDR2 SVGIG (reference sequence). The CDR3 spells CAWSVLRGAGYTF. The CDR3 coding sequence is TGTGCCTGGAGTGTATTGCGGGGGGCCGGCTACACCTTC.

In this sample, this clone turned up once. V gene TRBV13 combines with J gene TRBJ1-3; D remains unclear. From germline, CDR1 is PRHDT and CDR2 FYEKMQ (reference sequence). Trimming removed 4 bases from V and 1 base from J, with 17 bases in between. This CDR3 region has 17 residues. The CDR3 sequence: CASSSKRRGNSGNTIYF. As DNA, the CDR3 is TGTGCCAGCAGCTCCAAGAGACGAGGGAATTCTGGAAACACCATATATTTT.

V gene TRBV24-1 combines with J gene TRBJ1-6; D ambiguous. V was trimmed by 12 bases and J by 10 bases, leaving 15 bases between them. The germline V gene encodes CDR1 KGHDR and CDR2 SFDVKD. CDR3 length equals 12 residues. The CDR3 sequence: CAALREISPLHF. CDR3 bases: TGTGCCGCCCTGAGGGAGATATCACCCCTCCACTTT.

V usage is TRBV29-1 and J usage is TRBJ2-5; D is possibly TRBD2 (5 bases). The CDR3 totals 14 residues. Trimming shortened V by 0 bases and J by 5 bases, and 13 bases separated the two germline ends. Germline CDR1 and CDR2: SQVTM and ANQGSEA. The CDR3 sequence: CSVEETGIGETQYF. CDR3 coding DNA: TGCAGCGTTGAAGAAACCGGGATAGGGGAGACCCAGTACTTC.

In nucleotides, the CDR3 is TGTGCCAGTAGTCCGTTATCCAGGGCCCTCTGGGGTGACACTGAAGCTTTCTTT. This encodes CASSPLSRALWGDTEAFF. The rearrangement joins TRBV19 to TRBJ1-1; possibly TRBD1 for D (5 bases). CDR1 LNHDA and CDR2 SQIVND come from the germline V gene (reference sequence). The V end was cut by 5 bases, the J end by 3 bases, with 25 bases between. The CDR3 sequence is 18 residues long.

The chain has TRBV3-1 (or the pseudogene TRBV3-2) and TRBJ1-2; D remains unclear. This CDR3 has 13 residues. Deletions cut 1 base from V and 8 bases from J, with 11 bases between. Germline assignment: CDR1 LGHDT and CDR2 YNNKEL (reference sequence). CDR3: CASSQVGAGGYTF. The CDR3 DNA follows: TGTGCCAGCAGCCAAGTGGGTGCAGGCGGCTACACCTTC.

This sequence joins TRBV30 and TRBJ1-1, with 7 bases aligning to TRBD1. From germline, CDR1 is GTSNPN and CDR2 SVGIG (reference sequence). V lost 3 bases to trimming and J lost 4 bases; unmatched junction nucleotides: 8. The CDR3 spans 14 residues. The CDR3 is CAWRDRRGGTEAFF. DNA of the CDR3: TGTGCCTGGAGGGACAGGCGAGGTGGCACTGAAGCTTTCTTT.

The chain recombines TRBV3-1 (or the pseudogene TRBV3-2) with TRBJ2-5; 10 positions agree with TRBD1. V dropped 1 base and J dropped 5; count of bases not matched to a gene: 7. This CDR3 is built from 16 residues. The germline V gene encodes CDR1 LGHDT and CDR2 YNNKEL (reference sequence). The chain's CDR3 is CASSQGGQGYMETQYF. The DNA of the CDR3 is TGTGCCAGCAGCCAAGGGGGACAGGGGTATATGGAGACCCAGTACTTC.

The chain has TRBV11-3 and TRBJ1-6, with D maybe TRBD1 (6 bases). CDR1 and CDR2 from the germline V gene are SGHNT and YENEEA. V dropped 5 bases and J dropped 9 bases, with 20 bases sitting between them. This CDR3 is 16 amino acids long. CDR3 in DNA: TGTGCCAGCAGCCGAGGTACAGGGCCCGCCATTTCACCCCTCCACTTT. It encodes CASSRGTGPAISPLHF.

This clone was recorded once. As DNA, the CDR3 is TGTGCCTGGAGCGTTCGACACACTAGCACAGATACGCAGTATTTT. This translates into CAWSVRHTSTDTQYF. The chain uses TRBV30 and TRBJ2-3; D is unresolved. CDR3 length equals 15 residues. Trimming left V 3 bases short and J 0 bases short, with 13 bases between. Germline loops: CDR1 GTSNPN, CDR2 SVGIG (reference sequence).

This clone was detected a few times. The V and J genes are TRBV6-2 or TRBV6-3 and TRBJ1-5, with no clear D. Germline CDR1 and CDR2: MNHEY and SVGEGT. Trimming left V 2 bases short and J 1 base short, with 9 bases between. This CDR3 contains 15 residues. The CDR3 spells CASSYAGTSNQPQHF. CDR3 nucleotide sequence: TGTGCCAGCAGTTACGCGGGTACCAGCAATCAGCCCCAGCATTTT.

This chain uses TRBV25-1 with TRBJ1-2; D is uncertain. Germline CDR1 reads MGHDK; CDR2 reads SYGVNS. The CDR3 extends over 15 amino acids. Trimming left V 1 base short and J 6 bases short, with 15 bases between. DNA of the CDR3: TGTGCCAGCAGTGAATCGGGAGTGGGGAAGAATGGCTACACCTTC. This sequence encodes CASSESGVGKNGYTF.

The chain employs TRBV11-2 and TRBJ2-7, with 7 bases that match TRBD1. Germline trimming cut 5 bases from V and 3 bases from J; bases unmatched to any gene: 7. Germline-derived CDR1 and CDR2 are SGHAT and FQNNGV. The CDR3 consists of 14 residues. CDR3 sequence reads: CASSLDRVSYEQYF. The DNA for the CDR3 is TGTGCCAGCAGCCTTGACAGGGTGAGCTACGAGCAGTACTTC.

Written as DNA, the CDR3 is TGTGCCAGCACCCGGGACAGGAACACTGAAGCTTTCTTT. Protein sequence: CASTRDRNTEAFF. The rearrangement joins TRBV28 to TRBJ1-1; 7 bases map to TRBD1. CDR1 MDHEN and CDR2 SYDVKM come from the germline V gene. The CDR3 loop spans 13 amino acids. The V segment lost 7 bases and the J segment 1 base; nucleotides outside the gene matches: 3.

V is TRBV25-1 and J is TRBJ2-2; no clear D. The germline V gene encodes CDR1 MGHDK and CDR2 SYGVNS. V shed 2 bases and J shed 3 bases, with 7 bases lying between them. The CDR3 has 14 residues. CDR3 in DNA: TGTGCCAGCAGTGAACCTTCCGACACCGGGGAGCTGTTTTTT. Encoded protein: CASSEPSDTGELFF.

The rearrangement joins TRBV6-5 to TRBJ2-1; the match to TRBD2 covers 8 bases. The length of the CDR3 is 16 residues. V lost 4 bases, J lost 8 bases, and 13 bases stayed unmatched. Germline V lookup: CDR1 MNHEY, CDR2 SVGAGI. The CDR3 bases are TGTGCCAGCAGTTTCGAAGCGGGAGTCCCTCCCTATGAGCAGTTCTTC. It is translated as CASSFEAGVPPYEQFF.